Below, 2 T cell receptor beta chains from the same sample are listed, as sequenced in a study of control samples from healthy donors and cancer patients. Only in-frame clones appear in the TCRdb table, and some are missing; sequencing was by immunoSEQ multiplex PCR. The sample has under 450,000 clones, more than 80% seen once; the top ten hold 5.5% to 8%. Sequences were obtained from PBMCs. The receptors originated from a man aged 35-49 years with head and neck cancer.

V gene TRBV5-1 combines with J gene TRBJ1-5; no firm D call. The germline gives CDR1 SGHRS, CDR2 YFSETQ. V was pared by 0 bases and J by 1 base, with 2 bases between. The CDR3 is 13 residues long. The CDR3 DNA reads as TGCGCCAGCAGCTTGGCCAGCAATCAGCCCCAGCATTTT. It is translated as CASSLASNQPQHF.

The chain uses TRBV29-1 and TRBJ1-2, with D unclear. The V gene's germline CDR1 is SQVTM and CDR2 ANQGSEA. The CDR3 consists of 12 residues. V gave up 5 bases and J gave up 7 bases, with 14 bases separating them. CDR3 region: CSVRGGRLGYTF. CDR3 nucleotides: TGCAGCGTTCGAGGAGGCAGGCTTGGCTACACCTTC.